The 21 T cell receptor beta chains below come from one sample, sequenced in a study of neoadjuvant nivolumab and ipilimumab in lung cancer. Measured with immunoSEQ multiplex PCR; TCRdb has only the in-frame clones, and not every one. The data contain some 50,000 clones, around 89% of them singletons. The specimen comprised blood, sampled before neoadjuvant nivolumab, alone or with ipilimumab. The receptors stem from an adult with non-small cell lung cancer. Some clones in this sample may be carry-over from other donors' samples.

To note about this clone: Sequence at one end of the junction differs from germline and may be a read error. Here the CDR3 reads CASSLGGQQETQYF. The CDR3 coding sequence is TGTGCCAGCAGTTTAGGTGGACAGCAAGAGACCCAGTACTTC. This chain joins TRBV7-6 and TRBJ2-5; tentatively, D is TRBD1 (6 bases). Germline V gene sequence: CDR1 SGHVS, CDR2 FNYEAQ. The CDR3 has 14 residues.

The chain couples TRBV11-3 to TRBJ1-1; D may be TRBD1 (6 bases). V shed 2 bases and J shed 3 bases, with 10 bases lying between them. From germline, CDR1 is SGHNT and CDR2 YENEEA. The CDR3 spans 14 residues. The CDR3 bases are TGTGCCAGCAGCTTAATGGGACACGACACTGAAGCTTTCTTT. Translation: CASSLMGHDTEAFF.

V usage is TRBV7-3 and J usage is TRBJ2-1; TRBD2 aligns across 11 bases. The CDR3 consists of 21 residues. Looked up from germline, CDR1 is SGHTA and CDR2 is FQGTGA. V dropped 1 base and J dropped 0; count of bases not matched to a gene: 14. CDR3 sequence (DNA): TGTGCCAGCAGCTTAAGCGGTTTAGGACTAGCGGGCCGAAGCTCCTACAATGAGCAGTTCTTC. This codes for CASSLSGLGLAGRSSYNEQFF. Variable domain in full (rest from reference TRBV7-3 and TRBJ2-1): GAGVSQTPSNKVTEKGKYVELRCDPISGHTALYWYRQSLGQGPEFLIYFQGTGAADDSGLPNDRFFAVRPEGSVSTLKIQRTERGDSAVYLCASSLSGLGLAGRSSYNEQFFGPGTRLTVL.

V gene TRBV10-3 combines with J gene TRBJ2-3, with a possible D match to TRBD2 (6 bases). Germline CDR1 reads ENHRY; CDR2 reads SYGVKD. V lost 7 bases and J 5 bases, leaving 16 bases between the germline ends. CDR3 size: 14 residues. The CDR3 DNA sequence: TGTGCCATCACCCGGACTATATATGGAGATACGCAGTATTTT. This gives the protein CAITRTIYGDTQYF.

This rearrangement joins TRBV10-3 to TRBJ1-2, with TRBD1 matching over 11 bases. Trimming cost V 0 bases and J 2 bases; bases outside gene matches: 11. From germline, CDR1 is ENHRY and CDR2 SYGVKD. CDR3 length: 19 amino acids. The chain's CDR3 is CAISESSLRTGGENYGYTF. The CDR3 DNA follows: TGTGCCATCAGTGAGTCGAGCTTACGGACAGGGGGCGAAAACTATGGCTACACCTTC.

V and J are TRBV9 and TRBJ1-1; D perhaps matches TRBD1 (5 bases). V was clipped by 2 bases and J by 4 bases, with 9 bases between them. Germline CDR1 reads SGDLS; CDR2 reads YYNGEE. The CDR3 consists of 13 residues. The CDR3 DNA reads as TGTGCCAGCAGCGTGGGGCTTTTCACTGAAGCTTTCTTT. This gives the protein CASSVGLFTEAFF.

This clone was recorded once. CDR3 in DNA: TGTGCCAGTAGTCTACAGGGCGACACTGAAGCTTTCTTT. It codes for CASSLQGDTEAFF. This chain uses TRBV19 with TRBJ1-1; the D gene is possibly TRBD1 (6 bases). The CDR3 extends over 13 amino acids. Germline-derived CDR1 and CDR2 are LNHDA and SQIVND (reference sequence). V lost 5 bases and J 3 bases, leaving 10 bases between the germline ends.

This clone was detected a few times. The chain recombines TRBV6-1 with TRBJ1-2; D may be TRBD1 (5 bases). The germline V gene has CDR1 MNHNS and CDR2 SASEGT. This CDR3 is built from 14 residues. Trimming pared 7 bases from V and 4 bases from J, leaving 16 bases between. The CDR3 loop reads CASIRWGELYGYTF. CDR3 sequence (DNA): TGTGCCAGCATCCGGTGGGGCGAGCTCTATGGCTACACCTTC.

V gene TRBV10-3 combines with J gene TRBJ2-7, with TRBD1 matching 7 bases. The germline V gene encodes CDR1 ENHRY and CDR2 SYGVKD. The junction had 8 bases not matched to a gene; V was cut back by 3 bases and J by 6 bases. This CDR3 is 14 amino acids long. The CDR3 region is CAISDSSRGFEQYF. CDR3 in DNA: TGTGCCATCAGTGACTCCTCCAGGGGGTTCGAGCAGTACTTC.

J is TRBJ2-7 and V is TRBV30, with 10 bases matching TRBD1. Per the germline V gene, CDR1 is GTSNPN and CDR2 is SVGIG (reference sequence). The junction had 7 bases not matched to a gene; V was cut back by 2 bases and J by 6 bases. The CDR3 spans 14 residues. The chain's CDR3 is CAWSPQGQGREQYF. The CDR3 nucleotides read TGTGCCTGGAGTCCCCAGGGACAGGGGCGCGAGCAGTACTTC.

In this sample, this clone turned up a few times. The J gene is TRBJ1-5, the V gene TRBV30; D gene ambiguous. The CDR3 totals 13 residues. Per germline, CDR1 GTSNPN and CDR2 SVGIG (reference sequence). The V end lost 3 bases, the J end lost 6 bases, and 12 bases lay between the germline ends. Written as DNA, the CDR3 is TGTGCCTGGAGGCTAGGGTCGGGTCAGCCCCAGCATTTT. This codes for CAWRLGSGQPQHF.

V and J are TRBV6-5 and TRBJ2-3; 8 bases align to TRBD2. The CDR3 extends over 16 amino acids. The germline CDR1 and CDR2 sequences are MNHEY and SVGAGI. J gave up 3 bases and V 0 bases, and 5 bases lay outside the gene matches. The CDR3 DNA reads TGTGCCAGCAGTTACTCCAGCGGGAGCGGAACAGATACGCAGTATTTT. Amino acids: CASSYSSGSGTDTQYF.

V usage is TRBV5-1 and J usage is TRBJ1-4, with 7 bases matching TRBD1. Germline V CDR1 and CDR2: SGHRS, YFSETQ. The junction had 1 base not matched to a gene; V was cut back by 2 bases and J by 3 bases. The CDR3 covers 14 residues. The CDR3 nucleotides read TGCGCCAGCAGCTTAGGGACAGCTAATGAAAAACTGTTTTTT. Protein sequence: CASSLGTANEKLFF.

In regard to this clone: Other DNA sequences of this sample code for an identical CDR3. This chain connects TRBV30 to TRBJ1-2; possibly TRBD1 for D (5 bases). Germline assignment: CDR1 GTSNPN and CDR2 SVGIG (reference sequence). Trimming took 2 bases from V and 8 from J, leaving 15 bases between them. This CDR3 region has 13 residues. CDR3 sequence reads: CAWSRDRPRGYTF. The DNA of the CDR3 is TGTGCCTGGAGTCGGGACCGTCCTCGCGGCTACACCTTC.

The chain has TRBV1 and TRBJ2-7; the D call of TRBD2 is as the table states it, not checked on the DNA. TRBV1 is tagged as a pseudogene. The CDR3 length is 13 residues. The CDR3 sequence: CTSSPRDSYEQYF. In DNA form, the CDR3 reads TGCACCAGCAGCCCCCGGGACTCTTACGAGCAGTACTTC.

This sequence joins TRBV6-1 and TRBJ1-2; no firm D call. The germline V gene encodes CDR1 MNHNS and CDR2 SASEGT. This CDR3 has 11 amino acids. V lost 7 bases to trimming and J lost 8 bases, with 11 bases between them. The chain's CDR3 is CASMPALGYTF. CDR3 in DNA: TGTGCCAGCATGCCTGCTCTGGGCTACACCTTC.

V gene TRBV4-3 combines with J gene TRBJ2-1; a possible D gene is TRBD2 (5 bases). V was clipped by 0 bases and J by 1 base, with 13 bases between them. This CDR3 spans 17 amino acids. CDR1 and CDR2 (germline): LGHNA, YSLEER. CDR3 sequence reads: CASSQDPGLPSYNEQFF. The CDR3 DNA reads TGCGCCAGCAGCCAAGATCCAGGACTTCCATCCTACAATGAGCAGTTCTTC.

V gene TRBV30 combines with J gene TRBJ1-2; TRBD1 is a possible D gene (5 bases). This CDR3 contains 13 residues. Germline lookup yields CDR1 GTSNPN and CDR2 SVGIG (reference sequence). The V gene lost 6 bases and the J gene lost 8 bases, with 19 bases spanning the gap. CDR3: CACSPSGRGGYTF. CDR3 DNA: TGTGCCTGCTCCCCCTCAGGGCGCGGGGGCTACACCTTC.

Written as DNA, the CDR3 is TGTGCCAGCAGCTTAGGTAGCGGGAGGGCCGGGGAGCAGTTCTTC. It codes for CASSLGSGRAGEQFF. The chain combines TRBV11-2 with TRBJ2-1; 11 bases fit TRBD2. There are 15 residues in the CDR3. Per germline, CDR1 SGHAT and CDR2 FQNNGV. The ends lost 1 base at V and 10 bases at J; junction bases unmatched: 6.

The chain combines TRBV10-3 with TRBJ1-5; D call uncertain. The CDR3 contains 13 residues. Germline lookup yields CDR1 ENHRY and CDR2 SYGVKD. V was pared by 11 bases and J by 7 bases, with 18 bases between. CDR3 loop: CASSEGIGQPQHF. In DNA, the CDR3 is TGTGCCTCCAGCGAGGGAATCGGACAGCCCCAGCATTTT.

The gene calls are TRBV6-5 and TRBJ2-2; D is tentatively TRBD1 or TRBD2 (5 bases each). CDR1 and CDR2 from the germline V gene are MNHEY and SVGAGI. The CDR3 has 13 residues. V shed 2 bases and J shed 7 bases, with 8 bases lying between them. In DNA form, the CDR3 reads TGTGCCAGCAGTTACGAGGGGAGCGGGGAGCTGTTTTTT. As protein: CASSYEGSGELFF.